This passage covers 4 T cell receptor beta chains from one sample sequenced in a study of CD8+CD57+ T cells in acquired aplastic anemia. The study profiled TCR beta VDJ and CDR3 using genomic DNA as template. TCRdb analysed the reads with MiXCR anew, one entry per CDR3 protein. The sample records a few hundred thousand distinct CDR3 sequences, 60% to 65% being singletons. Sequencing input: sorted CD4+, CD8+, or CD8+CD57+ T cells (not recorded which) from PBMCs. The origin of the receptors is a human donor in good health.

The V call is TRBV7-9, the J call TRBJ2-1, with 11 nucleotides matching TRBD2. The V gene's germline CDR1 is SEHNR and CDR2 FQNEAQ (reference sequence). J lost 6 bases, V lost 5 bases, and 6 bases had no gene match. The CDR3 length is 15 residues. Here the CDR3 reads CASSNLAGGFNEQFF. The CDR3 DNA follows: TGTGCCAGCAGCAACCTAGCGGGGGGTTTCAATGAGCAGTTCTTC. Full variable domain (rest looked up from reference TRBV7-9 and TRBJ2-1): DTGVSQNPRHKITKRGQNVTFRCDPISEHNRLYWYRQTLGQGPEFLTYFQNEAQLEKSRLLSDRFSAERPKGSFSTLEIQRTEQGDSAMYLCASSNLAGGFNEQFFGPGTRLTVL.

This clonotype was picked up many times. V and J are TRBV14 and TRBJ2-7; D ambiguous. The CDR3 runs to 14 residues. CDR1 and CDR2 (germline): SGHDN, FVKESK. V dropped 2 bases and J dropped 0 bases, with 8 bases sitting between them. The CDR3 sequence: CASSQLAGSYEQYF. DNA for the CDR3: TGTGCCAGCAGCCAACTGGCAGGCTCCTACGAGCAGTACTTC. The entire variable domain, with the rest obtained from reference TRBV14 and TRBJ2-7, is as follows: EAGVTQFPSHSVIEKGQTVTLRCDPISGHDNLYWYRRVMGKEIKFLLHFVKESKQDESGMPNNRFLAERTGGTYSTLKVQPAELEDSGVYFCASSQLAGSYEQYFGPGTRLTVT.

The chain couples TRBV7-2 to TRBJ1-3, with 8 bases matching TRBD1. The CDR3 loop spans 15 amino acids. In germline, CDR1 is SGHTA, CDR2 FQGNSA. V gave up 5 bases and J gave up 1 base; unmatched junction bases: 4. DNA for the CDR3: TGTGCCAGCAGCGGACAGGGTACGTCTGGAAACACCATATATTTT. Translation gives CASSGQGTSGNTIYF. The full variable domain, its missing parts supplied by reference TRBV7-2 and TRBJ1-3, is GAGVSQSPSNKVTEKGKDVELRCDPISGHTALYWYRQSLGQGLEFLIYFQGNSAPDKSGLPSDRFSAERTGGSVSTLTIQRTQQEDSAVYLCASSGQGTSGNTIYFGEGSWLTVV.

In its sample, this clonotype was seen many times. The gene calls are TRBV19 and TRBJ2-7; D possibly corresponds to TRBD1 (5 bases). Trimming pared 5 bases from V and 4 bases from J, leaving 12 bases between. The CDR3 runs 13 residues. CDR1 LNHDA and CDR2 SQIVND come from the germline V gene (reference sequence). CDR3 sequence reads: CASSLTASYEQYF. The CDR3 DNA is TGTGCCAGTAGTTTGACAGCTTCTTACGAGCAGTACTTC.